These T cell receptor beta chains were read from a single sample in a study of cytomegalovirus exposure and HLA in healthy donors. Method: immunoSEQ multiplex PCR; TCRdb's copy keeps in-frame clones and lacks some. The data show 100,000 to 150,000 clones, 65% to 75% seen once. The sequencing sample was made of PBMCs. These receptors came from a woman in her 50s in good health and CMV-seropositive. The CDR3 runs from the conserved cysteine through the conserved F or W. Each record gives: clone size, J gene, D gene, V gene, CDR3 protein, CDR3 DNA. A D gene is named only where the DNA matches it firmly. Rows give clone size only sometimes, using once, few, many, or a class for an expanded clone.

clone size: .; J gene: TRBJ1-6; D gene: .; V gene: TRBV19; CDR3 protein: CASSIGEGSPLHF; CDR3 DNA: TGTGCCAGTAGTATAGGGGAGGGTTCACCCCTCCACTTT
clone size: once; J gene: TRBJ1-1; D gene: TRBD1; V gene: TRBV6-5; CDR3 protein: CASGDRVTEAFF; CDR3 DNA: TGTGCCAGCGGGGACAGGGTCACTGAAGCTTTCTTT
clone size: .; J gene: TRBJ1-5; D gene: TRBD1; V gene: TRBV7-9; CDR3 protein: CASSLTGGDHQPQHF; CDR3 DNA: TGTGCCAGCAGCCTGACAGGGGGCGATCATCAGCCCCAGCATTTT
clone size: few; J gene: TRBJ1-3; D gene: .; V gene: TRBV6-5; CDR3 protein: CASRKGGARGNTIYF; CDR3 DNA: TGTGCCAGCAGAAAAGGGGGGGCGCGCGGAAACACCATATATTTT
clone size: .; J gene: TRBJ1-4; D gene: .; V gene: TRBV5-5; CDR3 protein: CASAHSNEKLFF; CDR3 DNA: TGTGCCAGCGCACATTCGAATGAAAAACTGTTTTTT
clone size: .; J gene: TRBJ2-7; D gene: .; V gene: TRBV19; CDR3 protein: CASSRDTSYEQYF; CDR3 DNA: TGTGCCAGTAGTAGGGACACCAGCTACGAGCAGTACTTC
clone size: .; J gene: TRBJ1-5; D gene: TRBD1; V gene: TRBV18; CDR3 protein: CASSPSNRGTILSNQPQHF; CDR3 DNA: TGTGCCAGCTCACCATCGAACAGGGGAACAATTTTGAGCAATCAGCCCCAGCATTTT
clone size: .; J gene: TRBJ2-7; D gene: .; V gene: TRBV28; CDR3 protein: CASTSPGGGSGLYEQYF; CDR3 DNA: TGTGCCAGCACATCACCTGGTGGGGGGAGTGGGCTCTACGAGCAGTACTTC
clone size: .; J gene: TRBJ1-1; D gene: .; V gene: TRBV19; CDR3 protein: CASSIGQANTEAFF; CDR3 DNA: TGTGCCAGTAGTATAGGTCAGGCAAACACTGAAGCTTTCTTT
clone size: .; J gene: TRBJ2-3; D gene: TRBD2; V gene: TRBV5-8; CDR3 protein: CASSLLTSGTRDTQYF; CDR3 DNA: TGTGCCAGCAGCTTGTTGACTAGCGGGACCAGAGATACGCAGTATTTT
clone size: .; J gene: TRBJ1-5; D gene: .; V gene: TRBV11-2; CDR3 protein: CASSLGQVGQPQHF; CDR3 DNA: TGTGCCAGCAGCTTAGGACAGGTTGGGCAGCCCCAGCATTTT
clone size: .; J gene: TRBJ1-4; D gene: TRBD1; V gene: TRBV12-5; CDR3 protein: CASGSSGTALFF; CDR3 DNA: TGTGCTAGTGGCAGCTCCGGGACAGCGCTGTTTTTT
clone size: .; J gene: TRBJ2-7; D gene: TRBD1; V gene: TRBV4-1; CDR3 protein: CASSQGTGFGEQYF; CDR3 DNA: TGCGCCAGCAGCCAAGGGACAGGGTTCGGCGAGCAGTACTTC
clone size: .; J gene: TRBJ2-7; D gene: .; V gene: TRBV29-1; CDR3 protein: CSVRHDYEQYF; CDR3 DNA: TGCAGCGTACGACATGACTACGAGCAGTACTTC